A selection of T cell receptor beta chains follows, all from one sample in a study of T cell responses to AZD1222 COVID-19 vaccine. Some clones are missing from TCRdb's copy, which holds only in-frame ones; the method was immunoSEQ multiplex PCR. The table lists about 67,000 clones, around 84% of them singletons, with approximately 22% in the top ten. The source was peripheral blood, collected on day 0 of AZD1222 vaccination. These TCRs come from an adult in good health. CDR3s leave out the opening cysteine and the closing phenylalanine or tryptophan. Fields, in order: CDR3 protein, V gene, CDR3 length.

ASSLGDWREKLF TRBV7-9 12
ASSYSTSRGLGYT TRBV6-5 13
ASKKPTSVETQY TRBV5-8 12
ASSWGKGAKSGANVLT TRBV19 16
ASSPPLVGRANEKLF TRBV18 15
ASSCKDFACTDTQY TRBV7-3 14
ASLLGQGGEQY TRBV6-5 11
ASSITRAGQPQH TRBV19 12
ASTLSPRQGSSPLH TRBV2 14
ASSINGLAAY TRBV12-3/TRBV12-4 10
ASSRKPGQGVLKQY TRBV27 14
ASSSQAAGTEAF TRBV7-3 12
ASRVGGSEKLF TRBV28 11
ASRSSRAFYNEQF TRBV5-8 13
ASSELAREWETQY TRBV7-2 13
ASAKGGEGTEAF TRBV5-4 12
ASSGQAWGNQPQH TRBV2 13
AWSGRGFLSYEQY TRBV30 13
ASTGTGGGRQPQH TRBV28 13
ASSQSLPAFTEAF TRBV14 13
ASRGTVEAF TRBV6-5 9
ASSIGPNTGELF TRBV19 12
ASSYKGGSSYEQY TRBV6-5 13
ASSPTQDRAGGEKLF TRBV7-9 15
ASSPRGDSSGANVLT TRBV5-4 15
ASPGGLEKLF TRBV4-2 10
ASRGQGYINEQF TRBV2 12
ASSILLQGTQPQH TRBV19 13
AISDQGVGTQY TRBV10-3 11
ASSGTRTAAYEQY TRBV5-1 13
ATSRAGSGNTIY TRBV15 12
ASSVKEEIHSTDTQY TRBV9 15
ASSDAGASEQY TRBV7-7 11
ASSFGGRALEQY TRBV28 12
ASSPGGSYEQY TRBV11-3 11
ASSQGRKTNRPNTEAF TRBV4-3 16
ASSPQGARTDTQY TRBV5-1 13
ATSRDPNSGANVLT TRBV15 14
ASSQSGQGGGKLF TRBV3-1/TRBV3-2 13
ASSQDFLVNTGELF TRBV14 14
ASSPRGEKLF TRBV4-2 10
ASSVVGGYETQY TRBV9 12
ASSLDRPQASGNTIY TRBV11-2 15
ASSLGGAETQY TRBV12-3/TRBV12-4 11
ASSTLDGVSNQPQH TRBV19 14
ASSLDPNTEAF TRBV5-1 11
ASSLGFSSPYGYT TRBV7-8 13
ASKKSRDGHNEQF TRBV19 13
ASSLAGAGAKNIQY TRBV5-1 14
ASSTGNFGGYT TRBV7-9 11
ASSQEGGQTEAF TRBV4-3 12
ASTTVGEGQYEKLF TRBV2 14
ASRDTGRKGEGYT TRBV10-2 13
ASSLRAPRELF TRBV27 11
ASRTGTEAF TRBV6-5 9
ASTPGSGQETQY TRBV11-2 12
ASSRDTSYEQY TRBV7-2 11
ASSVSPEGGRPAKNIQY TRBV9 17
ASSQASSVSYEQY TRBV3-1/TRBV3-2 13
ASSLGISGGPSSYNEQF TRBV7-2 17